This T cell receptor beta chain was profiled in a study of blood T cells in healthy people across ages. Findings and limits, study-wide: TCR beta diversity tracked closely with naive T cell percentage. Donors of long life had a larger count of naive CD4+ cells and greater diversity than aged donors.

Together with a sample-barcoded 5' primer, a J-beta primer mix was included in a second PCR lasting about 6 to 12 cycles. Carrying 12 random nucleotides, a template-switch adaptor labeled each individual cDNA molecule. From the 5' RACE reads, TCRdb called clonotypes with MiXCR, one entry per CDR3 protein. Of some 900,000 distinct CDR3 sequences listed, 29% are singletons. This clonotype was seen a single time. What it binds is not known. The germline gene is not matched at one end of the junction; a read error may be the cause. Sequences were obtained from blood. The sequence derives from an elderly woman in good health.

CDR3 amino acids: CASSVGAGQYTDTPYF. In DNA form, the CDR3 reads TGTGCCAGCAGCGTAGGCGCGGGACAGTACACAGATACGCCGTATTTT. The rearrangement uses TRBV9 and TRBJ2-3; possible D gene TRBD1, 7 bases. Germline V gene sequence: CDR1 SGDLS, CDR2 YYNGEE. The CDR3 is 16 amino acids.